This T cell receptor (beta chain) emerged from a study of T cells in narcolepsy. Using immunoSEQ multiplex PCR, the repertoire was profiled, and TCRdb retains in-frame clones only, with some absent. The sample records approximately 25,000 clones, roughly four fifths being singletons. Trimming removed 3 bases from V and 5 bases from J, with 19 bases in between. Germline V gives CDR1 SGHDT, CDR2 YYEEEE. CDR3 length: 16 amino acids. This receptor was taken from a human donor with narcolepsy. This chain links TRBV5-6 with TRBJ2-3; D possibly matches TRBD1 or TRBD2 (5 bases each). The specimen was CD45RA- memory CD4+ T cells from PBMCs. The CDR3 loop reads CASSSTRRRQGDTQYF. In DNA, the CDR3 is TGTGCCAGCAGCTCCACTAGGAGGCGGCAGGGAGATACGCAGTATTTT. The whole variable domain, remainder taken from reference TRBV5-6 and TRBJ2-3, is DAGVTQSPTHLIKTRGQQVTLRCSPKSGHDTVSWYQQALGQGPQFIFQYYEEEERQRGNFPDRFSGHQFPNYSSELNVNALLLGDSALYLCASSSTRRRQGDTQYFGPGTRLTVL.